The rows below give T cell receptor beta chains drawn from one sample of a study of shared clonotypes between healthy human individuals. TCRdb keeps only in-frame clones here, not all; method: immunoSEQ multiplex PCR. The sample includes about 580,000 clones, about 98% of them seen just once. What was sequenced was naive CD8+ T cells sorted from blood. The receptors stem from a man aged 25 to 40 in good health. CDR3s include the opening cysteine and the closing phenylalanine or tryptophan. Each record gives: J gene, D gene, V gene, CDR3 protein, CDR3 DNA. D genes are given only for firm matches.

>TRBJ1-5|NA|TRBV7-9
CASSLSGGNQPQHF
TGTGCCAGCAGCTTATCCGGGGGTAATCAGCCCCAGCATTTT
>TRBJ2-7|TRBD1|TRBV7-9
CASSSRDRGHEQYF
TGTGCCAGCAGCTCCCGGGACAGGGGCCACGAGCAGTACTTC
>TRBJ2-1|TRBD1|TRBV7-9
CASSGQGENEQFF
TGTGCCAGCTCCGGACAGGGTGAGAATGAGCAGTTCTTC
>TRBJ2-7|NA|TRBV7-9
CASSPGYEQYF
TGTGCCAGCAGCCCTGGATACGAGCAGTACTTC
>TRBJ1-2|NA|TRBV7-9
CASSFLELALGGYTF
TGTGCCAGCAGCTTTTTGGAGCTGGCTCTGGGTGGCTACACCTTC
>TRBJ2-7|TRBD1|TRBV5-1
CASSLTGAPYEQYF
TGCGCCAGCAGCTTAACAGGGGCCCCCTACGAGCAGTACTTC
>TRBJ2-5|NA|TRBV15
CATSRLEETQYF
TGTGCCACCAGCAGACTGGAAGAGACCCAGTACTTC
>TRBJ2-7|TRBD1|TRBV28
CATAGTVSYEQYF
TGTGCCACCGCCGGGACAGTCTCCTACGAGCAGTACTTC
>TRBJ2-7|NA|TRBV5-4
CASSYDGYEQYF
TGTGCCAGCAGCTACGATGGCTACGAGCAGTACTTC
>TRBJ2-7|NA|TRBV7-9
CASSLIPDPEQYF
TGTGCCAGCAGCTTAATACCTGATCCAGAGCAGTACTTC
>TRBJ2-7|NA|TRBV18
CASSPDDSYEQYF
TGTGCCAGCTCACCCGACGATAGCTACGAGCAGTACTTC
>TRBJ1-2|TRBD1|TRBV2
CASSDWDREPGGYTF
TGTGCCAGCAGTGACTGGGACAGGGAGCCGGGTGGCTACACCTTC
>TRBJ1-1|NA|TRBV28
CASSTPGVDTEAFF
TGTGCCAGCAGTACTCCAGGGGTGGACACTGAAGCTTTCTTT
>TRBJ1-1|NA|TRBV29-1
CSVGNEFTEAFF
TGCAGCGTGGGAAATGAGTTCACTGAAGCTTTCTTT
>TRBJ2-1|NA|TRBV11-3
CASSNPLNEQFF
TGTGCCAGCAGCAATCCCCTCAATGAGCAGTTCTTC
>TRBJ1-1|NA|TRBV6-5
CASSYNREMNTEAFF
TGTGCCAGCAGTTATAATAGGGAAATGAACACTGAAGCTTTCTTT
>TRBJ2-3|TRBD2|TRBV2
CASNLRTSGATDTQYF
TGTGCCAGCAATCTCAGGACTAGCGGGGCCACAGATACGCAGTATTTT
>TRBJ1-1|NA|TRBV7-2
CASSLVAGDPQAFF
TGTGCCAGCAGCTTAGTGGCAGGGGATCCGCAAGCTTTCTTT
>TRBJ2-7|TRBD1|TRBV7-9
CASSSVHRQGYEQYF
TGTGCCAGCAGCTCCGTCCACCGACAGGGCTACGAGCAGTACTTC
>TRBJ2-7|TRBD1|TRBV2
CASRGQGLGEQYF
TGTGCCAGCAGGGGACAGGGTCTTGGAGAGCAGTACTTC
>TRBJ2-1|NA|TRBV6-5
CASGIGGSYNEQFF
TGTGCCAGCGGAATAGGGGGCTCCTACAATGAGCAGTTCTTC
>TRBJ1-4|NA|TRBV9
CASSPPVGGSNEKLFF
TGTGCCAGCAGCCCCCCAGTCGGGGGTAGTAATGAAAAACTGTTTTTT
>TRBJ1-5|NA|TRBV2
CASSGPGLDQPQHF
TGTGCCAGCAGTGGTCCGGGTTTAGATCAGCCCCAGCATTTT
>TRBJ2-7|NA|TRBV4-2
CASSQAVGEQYF
TGTGCCAGCAGCCAAGCCGTGGGCGAGCAGTACTTC
>TRBJ2-3|TRBD2|TRBV5-1
CASRLAGVTDTQYF
TGCGCCAGCAGGCTAGCGGGAGTTACAGATACGCAGTATTTT
>TRBJ2-1|TRBD2|TRBV19
CATSSGLEVYEQFF
TGTGCCACCTCCTCGGGACTAGAAGTCTACGAGCAGTTCTTC
>TRBJ2-3|NA|TRBV5-4
CASSRHGGLGGTDTQYF
TGTGCCAGCAGCCGTCACGGGGGACTGGGGGGTACAGATACGCAGTATTTT
>TRBJ2-7|NA|TRBV5-5
CASSRDGTYYEQYF
TGTGCCAGCAGCCGGGACGGGACATACTACGAGCAGTACTTC
>TRBJ2-5|NA|TRBV27
CASSLNGVYQETQYF
TGTGCCAGCAGTTTAAACGGGGTGTACCAAGAGACCCAGTACTTC
>TRBJ2-1|NA|TRBV27
CASSMRWGSYNEQFF
TGTGCCAGCAGTATGAGATGGGGCTCCTACAATGAGCAGTTCTTC
>TRBJ1-2|TRBD1|TRBV9
CASSGRGHTF
TGTGCCAGCAGCGGCAGGGGGCACACCTTC
>TRBJ1-2|NA|TRBV6-4
CASSRLLGVGGYTF
TGTGCCAGCAGTCGACTGCTAGGGGTTGGGGGCTACACCTTC
>TRBJ2-7|NA|TRBV29-1
CSVITGDLPYEQYF
TGCAGCGTTATCACAGGAGACCTTCCCTACGAGCAGTACTTC
>TRBJ1-2|NA|TRBV5-6
CASSLRQSRGYTF
TGTGCCAGCAGCCTCAGACAGAGTCGAGGCTACACCTTC
>TRBJ2-5|NA|TRBV5-4
CASSLSHNPDKETQYF
TGTGCCAGCAGCTTATCCCATAATCCCGATAAAGAGACCCAGTACTTC
>TRBJ2-3|NA|TRBV9
CASSVYGGTDTQYF
TGTGCCAGCAGCGTATACGGGGGCACAGATACGCAGTATTTT
>TRBJ2-3|TRBD2|TRBV7-9
CASSGLTSGRSGSQYF
TGTGCCAGCAGCGGATTGACTAGCGGGAGGAGTGGCTCGCAGTATTTT
>TRBJ2-1|TRBD2|TRBV5-1
CASSLWLAGVGNEQFF
TGCGCCAGCAGCTTGTGGCTAGCGGGAGTGGGAAATGAGCAGTTCTTC
>TRBJ2-2|TRBD1|TRBV4-3
CASRDRGATGELFF
TGCGCCAGCAGGGACAGGGGGGCCACCGGGGAGCTGTTTTTT
>TRBJ2-6|TRBD1|TRBV27
CASKPQSGTVRSGANVLTF
TGTGCCAGCAAACCCCAATCCGGGACAGTTCGCTCTGGGGCCAACGTCCTGACTTTC
>TRBJ2-1|NA|TRBV4-1
CASGGPVEQFF
TGCGCCAGCGGGGGACCTGTTGAGCAGTTCTTC